The present T cell receptor (beta chain) was sequenced within a study of CD8 T cells in Susac syndrome. Random-hexamer reverse transcription was applied to about 0.45 to 1 ug RNA. One entry per CDR3 protein results from TCRdb running MiXCR on the immunoSEQ multiplex PCR reads. The sample consists of approximately 70,000 distinct CDR3 sequences, 96% of them appearing once. The clonotype comes from a human donor with multiple sclerosis. Sequencing was performed on CD4+ T cells from PBMCs.

The CDR3 spells CSASKDSHEQFF. The CDR3 nucleotides read TGCAGTGCTAGCAAGGACAGTCATGAGCAGTTCTTC. This rearrangement joins TRBV20-1 to TRBJ2-1, with TRBD1 as a possible D gene (6 bases). The CDR3 is made up of 12 amino acids. Germline loops: CDR1 DFQATT, CDR2 SNEGSKA (reference sequence). Trimming stripped 3 bases from V and 8 bases from J, with 11 bases between.